The source of this T cell receptor beta chain is a study of vaccination and CD4 T cells after COVID-19. The wider study: Cells were stimulated with overlapping spike peptide pools from SARS-CoV-2, HCoV-NL63, HCoV-OC43 and HCoV-229E.

Treatment here: approximately 11-day PBMC culture with coronavirus spike peptide pools or control peptides (ViraFEST assay). Using peptide pools, antigen-specific T cells were expanded in ViraFEST before TCRs were sequenced. The Oncomine TCR Beta short-read assay was what sequenced the DNA obtained from cultured CD4+ T cells. DNA came from CD4+ T cells after culture. MiXCR, run by TCRdb on the PCR reads, gives a single entry per CDR3 protein. The sample contains 25,000 to 30,000 distinct CDR3 sequences, 50% of which appear only once. Study outcomes and limitations: Relatively small numbers of convalescent patients were studied, with no early post-infection timepoints included.

V was pared by 0 bases and J by 2 bases, with 5 bases of the junction left unmatched. Germline V CDR1 and CDR2: SGHTA, FQGNSA. The length of the CDR3 is 19 residues. With respect to this clonotype: Its antigen is unknown.

Specimen: CD4+ T cells from blood, cultured in vitro, collected before SARS-CoV-2 vaccination. The chain carries TRBV7-2 and TRBJ2-3; 16 positions match TRBD2. The TCR comes from a human donor who received a COVID-19 vaccine. The DNA for the CDR3 is TGTGCCAGCAGCTTAGCCGCCGGGACTAGCGGGGGGGCCACAGATACGCAGTATTTT. It yields the protein CASSLAAGTSGGATDTQYF.